Each of the 18 T cell receptor beta chains below was sequenced from the same sample in a study of blood T cell repertoires in COVID-19. Profiled with immunoSEQ multiplex PCR; TCRdb holds only in-frame clones, not every one. The table has roughly 250,000 clones, approximately 85% seen once. Sequencing was done on a sample of PBMCs or T cells enriched from blood (not recorded which). Receptors were obtained from a woman aged 25 to 39 who had recovered from COVID-19.

The rearrangement joins TRBV6-5 to TRBJ1-4; D remains unclear. The V end was cut by 6 bases, the J end by 7 bases, with 18 bases between. Germline-derived CDR1 and CDR2 are MNHEY and SVGAGI. There are 15 residues in the CDR3. Written as DNA, the CDR3 is TGTGCCAGCAGGCTCACACCCAGTAGGAGTGAAAAACTGTTTTTT. Protein: CASRLTPSRSEKLFF.

The V call is TRBV7-3, the J call TRBJ2-3; TRBD2 might be the D (6 bases). Trimming stripped 5 bases from V and 0 bases from J, with 12 bases between. The CDR3 loop spans 15 amino acids. In germline, CDR1 is SGHTA, CDR2 FQGTGA. The CDR3 reads CASSTGTFSTDTQYF. CDR3 nucleotides: TGTGCCAGCAGCACCGGGACTTTCAGCACAGATACGCAGTATTTT.

The rearrangement links TRBV28 to TRBJ2-6; possibly TRBD1 for D (5 bases). The CDR3 runs to 18 residues. V was clipped by 0 bases and J by 0 bases, with 12 bases between them. CDR1 and CDR2 (germline): MDHEN, SYDVKM. CDR3 protein: CASSLWSDGHSGANVLTF. The CDR3 DNA follows: TGTGCCAGCAGTTTATGGTCCGACGGACACTCTGGGGCCAACGTCCTGACTTTC.

V gene TRBV4-2 combines with J gene TRBJ2-1; 7 bases agree with TRBD1. Germline values: CDR1 LGHNA, CDR2 YNFKEQ. Unmatched junction bases numbered 14, after V lost 2 bases and J lost 10 bases. This CDR3 is 16 amino acids long. CDR3: CASSQRTGRGSWEQFF. The CDR3 coding sequence is TGTGCCAGCAGCCAAAGGACAGGTAGGGGATCTTGGGAGCAGTTCTTC.

The chain links TRBV7-9 to TRBJ2-5; 7 bases align to TRBD1. CDR3 length: 14 residues. Germline V gene sequence: CDR1 SEHNR, CDR2 FQNEAQ (reference sequence). The ends lost 4 bases at V and 0 bases at J; junction bases unmatched: 2. DNA of the CDR3: TGTGCCAGCAGCTCCGACAGGGACCAAGAGACCCAGTACTTC. As protein: CASSSDRDQETQYF.

This clone was seen a single time. The rearrangement joins TRBV27 to TRBJ2-3; 13 bases map to TRBD2. V trimming: 6 bases; J trimming: 12 bases; junction bases outside the gene matches: 9. Germline V CDR1 and CDR2: MNHEY, SMNVEV (reference sequence). The CDR3 length is 14 residues. The CDR3 reads CASSTGTSGTSQYF. CDR3 nucleotides: TGTGCCAGCAGCACCGGGACTAGCGGGACGTCCCAGTATTTT.

V gene TRBV6-5 combines with J gene TRBJ1-1, with 8 bases matching TRBD1. Germline V gene data show CDR1 as MNHEY and CDR2 as SVGAGI. This CDR3 comprises 14 residues. V shed 9 bases, J shed 2 bases, and the junction held 8 bases outside the gene matches. The CDR3 here is CASDRGAVNTEAFF. CDR3 DNA sequence: TGTGCCAGTGACAGGGGAGCCGTTAACACTGAAGCTTTCTTT.

The rearrangement joins TRBV4-1 to TRBJ1-4; 7 nucleotides match TRBD1. Germline lookup yields CDR1 MGHRA and CDR2 YSYEKL. V gave up 2 bases and J gave up 6 bases; unmatched junction bases: 9. This CDR3 has 16 amino acids. CDR3 in amino acids: CASSQNSGTADEKLFF. CDR3 DNA sequence: TGCGCCAGCAGCCAAAACTCCGGGACAGCGGATGAAAAACTGTTTTTT.

V is TRBV7-2 and J is TRBJ2-5, with D maybe TRBD1 (6 bases). Per germline, CDR1 SGHTA and CDR2 FQGNSA. V shed 5 bases and J shed 5 bases, with 15 bases lying between them. The CDR3 consists of 14 residues. This chain's CDR3 is CASSILGGLETQYF. CDR3 bases: TGTGCCAGCAGCATTCTAGGGGGATTGGAGACCCAGTACTTC.

This clone has just one count. The rearrangement joins TRBV29-1 to TRBJ1-1; TRBD1 is a possible D gene (5 bases). V dropped 5 bases and J dropped 2 bases, with 12 bases sitting between them. Looked up from germline, CDR1 is SQVTM and CDR2 is ANQGSEA. CDR3 length: 13 amino acids. The CDR3 loop reads CSVYQGLNTEAFF. In DNA, the CDR3 is TGCAGCGTTTATCAGGGATTAAACACTGAAGCTTTCTTT.

The V gene is TRBV6-5, the J gene TRBJ1-5; the match to TRBD1 covers 7 bases. The CDR3 is made up of 15 amino acids. Germline V lookup: CDR1 MNHEY, CDR2 SVGAGI. V dropped 6 bases and J dropped 5; count of bases not matched to a gene: 10. Written as DNA, the CDR3 is TGTGCCAGCAGAAACCGGGACAGAGTCCATCAGCCCCAGCATTTT. The encoded protein is CASRNRDRVHQPQHF.

The chain uses TRBV19 and TRBJ1-2; 9 bases fit TRBD1. The CDR3 is made up of 14 amino acids. CDR1 is LNHDA and CDR2 is SQIVND in the germline V gene (reference sequence). J was trimmed by 3 bases and V by 5 bases; bases with no gene match: 4. For the CDR3, the DNA is TGTGCCAGTAGTTCGGACAGGGGATACTATGGCTACACCTTC. Amino acid sequence: CASSSDRGYYGYTF.

V usage is TRBV13 and J usage is TRBJ2-7; a weak D match, TRBD1 (6 bases). The CDR3 spans 14 residues. From germline, CDR1 is PRHDT and CDR2 FYEKMQ (reference sequence). V was shortened by 5 bases and J by 3 bases, with 14 bases between the two germline ends. DNA for the CDR3: TGTGCCAGCAGCCGCGGACAGCTTAACTACGAGCAGTACTTC. Translation: CASSRGQLNYEQYF.

The chain combines TRBV6-1 with TRBJ1-4, with 9 bases matching TRBD1. The CDR3 loop spans 14 amino acids. The germline CDR1 and CDR2 sequences are MNHNS and SASEGT. V lost 3 bases to trimming and J lost 6 bases; unmatched junction nucleotides: 2. The CDR3 nucleotides read TGTGCCAGCAGTGAGGGACAGGGTTATGAAAAACTGTTTTTT. Protein product: CASSEGQGYEKLFF.

The chain carries TRBV7-9 and TRBJ2-2, with 9 bases aligning to TRBD1. Looked up from germline, CDR1 is SEHNR and CDR2 is FQNEAQ (reference sequence). This CDR3 contains 17 residues. Unmatched junction bases numbered 10, after V lost 2 bases and J lost 6 bases. The CDR3 here is CASSLNPGTGYPGELFF. The DNA for the CDR3 is TGTGCCAGCAGCTTAAACCCCGGGACAGGGTACCCCGGGGAGCTGTTTTTT. The full variable domain, in which reference TRBV7-9 and TRBJ2-2 provide the parts outside the CDR3, is DTGVSQNPRHKITKRGQNVTFRCDPISEHNRLYWYRQTLGQGPEFLTYFQNEAQLEKSRLLSDRFSAERPKGSFSTLEIQRTEQGDSAMYLCASSLNPGTGYPGELFFGEGSRLTVL.

V usage is TRBV4-1 and J usage is TRBJ2-5, with 14 bases aligning to TRBD2. The CDR3 spans 15 residues. V dropped 4 bases and J dropped 5; count of bases not matched to a gene: 3. Germline V gives CDR1 MGHRA, CDR2 YSYEKL. Here the CDR3 DNA reads TGCGCCAGCAGCCCATGGACTAGCGGGAGGGAGACCCAGTACTTC. It is translated as CASSPWTSGRETQYF.

The chain combines TRBV19 with TRBJ1-2; D possibly corresponds to TRBD1 (6 bases). Germline V gene lookup returns CDR1 LNHDA and CDR2 SQIVND (reference sequence). V lost 4 bases to trimming and J lost 4 bases, with 13 bases between them. CDR3 length equals 14 residues. The CDR3 DNA reads as TGTGCCAGTAGTACCGGGACAACTACCTATGGCTACACCTTC. Protein sequence: CASSTGTTTYGYTF. The variable domain in full, completed from reference TRBV19 and TRBJ1-2, reads DGGITQSPKYLFRKEGQNVTLSCEQNLNHDAMYWYRQDPGQGLRLIYYSQIVNDFQKGDIAEGYSVSREKKESFPLTVTSAQKNPTAFYLCASSTGTTTYGYTFGSGTRLTVV.

This chain joins TRBV11-2 and TRBJ2-7; D is unresolved. The CDR3 contains 12 residues. Germline CDR1 SGHAT, CDR2 FQNNGV. The V gene lost 7 bases and the J gene lost 5 bases, with 12 bases spanning the gap. The CDR3 loop reads CASTRLPNEQYF. The CDR3 DNA reads as TGTGCCAGCACCCGACTCCCCAACGAGCAGTACTTC. Combining the CDR3 with reference TRBV11-2 and TRBJ2-7 gives the whole variable domain EAGVAQSPRYKIIEKRQSVAFWCNPISGHATLYWYQQILGQGPKLLIQFQNNGVVDDSQLPKDRFSAERLKGVDSTLKIQPAKLEDSAVYLCASTRLPNEQYFGPGTRLTVT.